The 28 T cell receptor beta chains below were found in one sample sequenced in a study of vaccination and CD4 T cells after COVID-19. Cultured CD4+ T cells had their DNA profiled by the Oncomine TCR Beta short-read assay. TCRdb recomputed calls from the PCR reads with MiXCR, one row per CDR3 protein. The sample has over 14,000 distinct CDR3 sequences, 53% seen once; the top ten hold under 13%. Their antigens are not known. Treatment given: 10-day PBMC culture with coronavirus spike peptide pools or control peptides (ViraFEST assay). The material sequenced was CD4+ T cells from blood, cultured in vitro. These receptors came from a human donor who had recovered from COVID-19.

This chain uses TRBV2 with TRBJ2-5; 12 bases line up with TRBD2. Germline V gene data show CDR1 as SNHLY and CDR2 as FYNNEI. The CDR3 is made up of 15 amino acids. J was trimmed by 7 bases and V by 4 bases; bases with no gene match: 7. The CDR3 nucleotides read TGTGCCAGCAGTGGCGCTAGCGGGGGGGCGGTGACCCAGTACTTC. This codes for CASSGASGGAVTQYF.

V and J are TRBV20-1 and TRBJ2-2, with 10 bases fitting TRBD1. This CDR3 comprises 14 residues. V lost 4 bases and J lost 6; bases outside the gene matches: 5. The germline gives CDR1 DFQATT, CDR2 SNEGSKA (reference sequence). The CDR3 protein is CSAKGQGGSGELFF. DNA of the CDR3: TGCAGTGCTAAAGGACAGGGGGGCTCCGGGGAGCTGTTTTTT.

This clonotype was counted only a few times. The J gene is TRBJ2-4, the V gene TRBV29-1; D is unresolved. Trimming took 6 bases from V and 11 from J, leaving 20 bases between them. Germline V gene data show CDR1 as SQVTM and CDR2 as ANQGSEA. This CDR3 contains 13 residues. The CDR3 here is CSVATGPHEVQYF. The CDR3 coding sequence is TGCAGCGTCGCCACCGGGCCTCATGAGGTTCAGTACTTC.

This clonotype was seen a handful of times. The chain uses TRBV24-1 and TRBJ2-7, with D maybe TRBD2 (6 bases). Germline assignment: CDR1 KGHDR and CDR2 SFDVKD. The V end was cut by 4 bases, the J end by 6 bases, with 15 bases between. The CDR3 contains 14 residues. The CDR3 bases are TGTGCCACCAGTGACGGGAGCAAACCTACCGAGCAGTACTTC. This gives the protein CATSDGSKPTEQYF.

V is TRBV7-2 and J is TRBJ2-1, with D possibly being TRBD1 or TRBD2 (5 bases each). Germline loops: CDR1 SGHTA, CDR2 FQGNSA. V gave up 5 bases and J gave up 7 bases, with 12 bases separating them. CDR3 length equals 13 residues. This chain's CDR3 is CASSRGTENEQFF. The CDR3 DNA is TGTGCCAGCAGCCGTGGGACGGAAAATGAGCAGTTCTTC.

In this sample, this clonotype turned up a few times. V gene TRBV20-1 combines with J gene TRBJ2-1; 8 bases align to TRBD2. Germline CDR1 and CDR2: DFQATT and SNEGSKA (reference sequence). The CDR3 runs to 16 residues. Unmatched junction bases numbered 8, after V lost 1 base and J lost 3 bases. CDR3 nucleotides: TGCAGTGCTAGAGGGAGCTCGGGGGGGGTCTACAATGAGCAGTTCTTC. This translates into CSARGSSGGVYNEQFF.

The CDR3 protein is CASSHRTGGLEQYF. DNA of the CDR3: TGCGCCAGCAGCCATCGGACAGGGGGGCTCGAGCAGTACTTC. This sequence joins TRBV4-3 and TRBJ2-7; 10 bases match TRBD1. The ends lost 3 bases at V and 6 bases at J; junction bases unmatched: 5. CDR1 is LGHNA and CDR2 is YSLEER in the germline V gene. The CDR3 is 14 residues long.

The chain is built from TRBV2 and TRBJ2-7; 7 bases fit TRBD1. CDR1 and CDR2 from the germline V gene are SNHLY and FYNNEI. Trimming at V came to 6 bases and at J to 2 bases, leaving 7 bases not matched to a gene. This CDR3 is 14 amino acids long. The CDR3 sequence is CASSRKTGPYEQYF. For the CDR3, the DNA is TGTGCCAGCAGCCGGAAGACAGGGCCCTACGAGCAGTACTTC.

This chain joins TRBV19 and TRBJ1-2; D ambiguous. In germline, CDR1 is LNHDA, CDR2 SQIVND (reference sequence). Trimming removed 3 bases from V and 4 bases from J, with 9 bases in between. The CDR3 totals 13 residues. The CDR3 sequence: CASSIESPYGYTF. CDR3 nucleotide sequence: TGTGCCAGTAGTATTGAATCCCCCTATGGCTACACCTTC.

This clonotype appeared a few times. The chain joins TRBV10-3 to TRBJ2-6, with D possibly TRBD1 on 6 matching bases. The germline gives CDR1 ENHRY, CDR2 SYGVKD. The CDR3 spans 16 residues. Between the trimmed V and J ends, which lost 0 bases and 4 bases, there was a span of 10 bases. In nucleotides, the CDR3 is TGTGCCATCAGTGAGTCCCAGGGGTCCGGGGCCAACGTCCTGACTTTC. This gives the protein CAISESQGSGANVLTF.

The chain combines TRBV5-1 with TRBJ1-1; no clear D. Germline V gene lookup returns CDR1 SGHRS and CDR2 YFSETQ. Between the trimmed V and J ends, which lost 3 bases and 2 bases, there was a span of 11 bases. The CDR3 runs 14 residues. This CDR3 reads CASSSPAANTEAFF. In DNA form, the CDR3 reads TGCGCCAGCAGCTCCCCCGCAGCCAACACTGAAGCTTTCTTT.

This clonotype appeared a few times. The genes are TRBV21-1 and TRBJ2-7. TRBV21-1 counts as a pseudogene. The CDR3 is 13 amino acids. CDR3 sequence: CASSKTKAVEQYF. In DNA form, the CDR3 reads TGTGCCAGCAGCAAGACCAAGGCCGTCGAGCAGTACTTC.

This chain connects TRBV6-1 to TRBJ2-7, with D possibly being TRBD2 (5 bases). The germline V gene has CDR1 MNHNS and CDR2 SASEGT. Trimming removed 6 bases from V and 1 base from J, with 16 bases in between. The CDR3 covers 15 residues. For the CDR3, the DNA is TGTGCCAGCAGCCCCCACGGGGTATCGTCCTACGAGCAGTACTTC. It encodes CASSPHGVSSYEQYF.

V and J are TRBV7-8 and TRBJ2-7; D is perhaps TRBD1 (6 bases). V lost 5 bases and J 2 bases, leaving 28 bases between the germline ends. CDR1 and CDR2 from the germline V gene are SGHVS and FQNEAQ. The CDR3 runs 19 residues. In DNA form, the CDR3 reads TGTGCCAGCAGCCGAACCCCCTCCCTCGACAGGCGAGCCACCTACGAGCAGTACTTC. It is translated as CASSRTPSLDRRATYEQYF.

This chain connects TRBV5-4 to TRBJ2-5; D may match TRBD1 or TRBD2 (5 bases each). The CDR3 has 13 amino acids. V was shortened by 2 bases and J by 5 bases, with 10 bases between the two germline ends. Per the germline V gene, CDR1 is SGHNT and CDR2 is YYREEE (reference sequence). The CDR3 loop reads CASSFEGLETQYF. In nucleotides, the CDR3 is TGTGCCAGCAGCTTTGAGGGGCTGGAGACCCAGTACTTC.

The V gene is TRBV6-1, the J gene TRBJ2-1; tentatively, D is TRBD1 (5 bases). The CDR3 totals 11 residues. V lost 11 bases to trimming and J lost 15 bases, with 20 bases between them. Per the germline V gene, CDR1 is MNHNS and CDR2 is SASEGT. This chain's CDR3 is CAPVGPSGRFF. In nucleotides, the CDR3 is TGTGCCCCAGTGGGGCCATCAGGTCGGTTCTTC.

The chain carries TRBV7-2 and TRBJ2-7; the D is unclear. This CDR3 contains 11 residues. The V gene's germline CDR1 is SGHTA and CDR2 FQGNSA. Trimming removed 5 bases from V and 4 bases from J, with 6 bases in between. The CDR3 loop reads CASSHIYEQYF. The CDR3 DNA is TGTGCCAGCAGCCACATATACGAGCAGTACTTC.

This chain connects TRBV11-3 to TRBJ2-3, with 7 nucleotides matching TRBD2. The CDR3 is 15 amino acids. Trimming cost V 5 bases and J 4 bases; bases outside gene matches: 9. CDR1 is SGHNT, CDR2 YENEEA, per germline. The CDR3 coding sequence is TGTGCCAGCAGCAAACTAGCGTTGGGTCCAGATACGCAGTATTTT. As protein: CASSKLALGPDTQYF.

The sample holds one count of this clonotype. The gene calls are TRBV11-2 and TRBJ2-7; D gene ambiguous. Per the germline V gene, CDR1 is SGHAT and CDR2 is FQNNGV. CDR3 length: 13 amino acids. The V end was cut by 0 bases, the J end by 1 base, with 4 bases between. CDR3: CASSLEHSYEQYF. The CDR3 DNA is TGTGCCAGCAGCTTAGAACATTCCTACGAGCAGTACTTC.

This clonotype was counted a few times. The rearrangement links TRBV7-8 to TRBJ1-6, with no clear D. CDR1 SGHVS and CDR2 FQNEAQ come from the germline V gene. Trimming took off 0 bases at V and 7 bases at J, with 4 bases between the two ends. The CDR3 covers 13 residues. The CDR3 region has the DNA TGTGCCAGCAGCTTAGCAGACAATTCACCCCTCCACTTT. Its protein is CASSLADNSPLHF.

This clonotype showed up just a few times. The V and J genes are TRBV24-1 and TRBJ2-3, with unresolved D. Germline lookup yields CDR1 KGHDR and CDR2 SFDVKD. V lost 4 bases and J 0 bases, leaving 10 bases between the germline ends. The CDR3 totals 15 residues. DNA of the CDR3: TGTGCCACCAGTGACCCAATAAGGAGCACAGATACGCAGTATTTT. Its translation: CATSDPIRSTDTQYF.

The V gene is TRBV28, the J gene TRBJ1-1; no firm D call. Trimming took off 1 base at V and 7 bases at J, with 4 bases between the two ends. Germline-derived CDR1 and CDR2 are MDHEN and SYDVKM. The CDR3 is 11 amino acids. CDR3 in DNA: TGTGCCAGCAGTTTATTTGATGAAGCTTTCTTT. As protein: CASSLFDEAFF.

This chain joins TRBV4-3 and TRBJ1-1; D is uncertain. The CDR3 length is 15 residues. Germline CDR1 and CDR2: LGHNA and YSLEER. V lost 0 bases, J lost 1 base, and 9 bases lay in between. The CDR3: CASSQEFNRNTEAFF. CDR3 DNA: TGCGCCAGCAGCCAAGAATTTAACCGGAACACTGAAGCTTTCTTT.

The J gene is TRBJ2-7, the V gene TRBV20-1, with 8 bases aligning to TRBD2. In germline, CDR1 is DFQATT, CDR2 SNEGSKA (reference sequence). CDR3 length equals 14 residues. J gave up 6 bases and V 5 bases, and 12 bases lay outside the gene matches. In DNA form, the CDR3 reads TGCAGTGCTCCCGGCGGGGGGCCGAAAACCGAGCAGTACTTC. This codes for CSAPGGGPKTEQYF.

The genes are TRBV29-1 and TRBJ1-1, with no clear D. Germline CDR1 reads SQVTM; CDR2 reads ANQGSEA. The length of the CDR3 is 13 residues. V was cut by 6 bases and J by 1 base, with 12 bases left in between. The CDR3 spells CSVAGLSNTEAFF. CDR3 sequence (DNA): TGCAGCGTGGCCGGACTTTCGAACACTGAAGCTTTCTTT.

This clonotype came up a few times. The chain uses TRBV20-1 and TRBJ1-2; a possible D gene is TRBD1 (6 bases). The V end was cut by 4 bases, the J end by 8 bases, with 20 bases between. CDR1 and CDR2 from the germline V gene are DFQATT and SNEGSKA (reference sequence). There are 14 residues in the CDR3. The CDR3 spells CSATRQVSEEGYTF. CDR3 sequence (DNA): TGCAGTGCTACCCGACAGGTATCCGAGGAGGGCTACACCTTC.

The chain joins TRBV15 to TRBJ1-5, with D possibly matching TRBD1 (5 bases). The V gene's germline CDR1 is LNHNV and CDR2 YYDKDF (reference sequence). V was pared by 1 base and J by 0 bases, with 7 bases between. CDR3 length: 15 amino acids. CDR3: CATSRGQYSNQPQHF. CDR3 DNA sequence: TGTGCCACCAGCAGAGGACAGTATAGCAATCAGCCCCAGCATTTT.

V and J are TRBV24-1 and TRBJ1-5; D might be TRBD1 (5 bases). Trimming shortened V by 4 bases and J by 5 bases, and 14 bases separated the two germline ends. The CDR3 runs 15 residues. The germline gives CDR1 KGHDR, CDR2 SFDVKD. The CDR3 nucleotides are TGTGCCACCAGTGACGGCAGGGTAGCAGATCAGCCCCAGCATTTT. It yields the protein CATSDGRVADQPQHF.